A single sample gave rise to the 8 T cell receptor beta chains below, sequenced in a study of blood T cell repertoires in COVID-19. Repertoires were generated with immunoSEQ multiplex PCR, while TCRdb's copy carries only in-frame clones and drops some. This table has approximately 300,000 clones, more than 75% appearing once. Sequences were obtained from PBMCs or T cells enriched from blood (not recorded which). The receptors stem from a woman between 18 and 29 years old who had recovered from COVID-19.

The rearrangement links TRBV15 to TRBJ1-4; TRBD1 agrees at 8 bases. This CDR3 has 16 residues. V gave up 6 bases and J gave up 5 bases; unmatched junction bases: 11. From germline, CDR1 is LNHNV and CDR2 YYDKDF (reference sequence). In DNA, the CDR3 is TGTGCCACCAGTCGGGGGACAGGAGGGAGGAATGAAAAACTGTTTTTT. Translated, it gives CATSRGTGGRNEKLFF. The variable domain in full, completed from reference TRBV15 and TRBJ1-4, reads DAMVIQNPRYQVTQFGKPVTLSCSQTLNHNVMYWYQQKSSQAPKLLFHYYDKDFNNEADTPDNFQSRRPNTSFCFLDIRSPGLGDTAMYLCATSRGTGGRNEKLFFGSGTQLSVL.

The chain has TRBV7-9 and TRBJ2-4; 7 bases line up with TRBD2. Germline-derived CDR1 and CDR2 are SEHNR and FQNEAQ (reference sequence). This CDR3 comprises 16 residues. V lost 2 bases to trimming and J lost 2 bases; unmatched junction nucleotides: 6. CDR3 in amino acids: CASSLTAGGTKNIQYF. As DNA, the CDR3 is TGTGCCAGCAGCTTAACTGCCGGGGGGACCAAAAACATTCAGTACTTC.

This chain links TRBV5-4 with TRBJ1-6, with 10 bases aligning to TRBD1. The germline CDR1 and CDR2 sequences are SGHNT and YYREEE (reference sequence). The CDR3 length is 17 residues. With V trimmed by 6 bases and J by 2 bases, 8 bases remained unmatched. CDR3 in amino acids: CASTQLGQGPYNSPLHF. DNA for the CDR3: TGTGCCAGCACCCAATTGGGACAGGGGCCCTATAATTCACCCCTCCACTTT.

This chain connects TRBV3-1 (or the pseudogene TRBV3-2) to TRBJ2-3; 15 nucleotides match TRBD2. After removal of 1 base from V and 1 base from J, the junction contained 6 bases not matched to a gene. The germline gives CDR1 LGHDT, CDR2 YNNKEL (reference sequence). This CDR3 is 19 amino acids long. This chain's CDR3 is CASSQAGTSGRLGTDTQYF. The DNA of the CDR3 is TGTGCCAGCAGCCAAGCCGGGACTAGCGGGAGGTTAGGCACAGATACGCAGTATTTT.

The gene calls are TRBV25-1 and TRBJ1-1; no firm D call. Germline CDR1 is MGHDK and CDR2 is SYGVNS. The CDR3 extends over 15 amino acids. Trimming stripped 0 bases from V and 10 bases from J, with 18 bases between. The DNA for the CDR3 is TGTGCCAGCAGTGAATATTTTTACGGGGTTGGTCCAGCTTTCTTT. This codes for CASSEYFYGVGPAFF.

The J gene is TRBJ1-3, the V gene TRBV11-3; D gene uncertain. V lost 0 bases to trimming and J lost 9 bases, with 6 bases between them. The CDR3 runs 12 residues. The V gene's germline CDR1 is SGHNT and CDR2 YENEEA. CDR3 region: CASSLEGSTIYF. The CDR3 DNA follows: TGTGCCAGCAGCTTAGAGGGCAGCACCATATATTTT.

The chain carries TRBV2 and TRBJ1-4; 11 bases align to TRBD1. Losses at the gene ends were 6 bases for V and 6 bases for J; bases not matched to a gene: 12. CDR1 and CDR2 from the germline V gene are SNHLY and FYNNEI. The CDR3 loop spans 17 amino acids. The CDR3 DNA sequence: TGTGCCAGCAGCGAGTCCCGGGACAGGGGGAGGGATGAAAAACTGTTTTTT. Translating gives CASSESRDRGRDEKLFF.

The chain employs TRBV19 and TRBJ1-5, with TRBD1 matching 8 bases. The V gene's germline CDR1 is LNHDA and CDR2 SQIVND (reference sequence). The J segment lost 1 base and the V segment lost 4 bases, leaving 6 bases of the junction unmatched. The CDR3 has 16 residues. The DNA for the CDR3 is TGTGCCAGTAGTAACCGTGGACAGGGAAGCAATCAGCCCCAGCATTTT. Translated, it gives CASSNRGQGSNQPQHF.